Presented here are 27 T cell receptor beta chains from one specimen sequenced in a study of blood T cell repertoires in COVID-19. Using immunoSEQ multiplex PCR, the repertoire was profiled, and TCRdb retains in-frame clones only, with some absent. The profile shows fewer than 350,000 clones, roughly 89% of them singletons. Material: peripheral blood. All receptors derive from an older woman with COVID-19, enrolled during active disease.

J is TRBJ2-7 and V is TRBV4-1; 8 positions match TRBD1. V was clipped by 1 base and J by 3 bases; unmatched bases: 8. Germline lookup yields CDR1 MGHRA and CDR2 YSYEKL. This CDR3 has 16 amino acids. In DNA form, the CDR3 reads TGCGCCAGCAGCCAAGGATTGGCAGGGGGCCTCTACGAGCAGTACTTC. It translates to CASSQGLAGGLYEQYF.

This chain uses TRBV5-5 with TRBJ1-6; 9 nucleotides line up with TRBD1. Trimming cost V 3 bases and J 6 bases; bases outside gene matches: 4. Germline loops: CDR1 SGHKS, CDR2 YYEKEE (reference sequence). This CDR3 has 15 amino acids. CDR3 residues: CASSSRQGGNSPLHF. The CDR3 DNA reads TGTGCCAGCAGCTCGAGACAGGGGGGTAATTCACCCCTCCACTTT.

This chain connects TRBV6-1 to TRBJ2-1; TRBD2 matches 11 bases. The CDR3 has 16 amino acids. The V and J ends lost 4 bases and 4 bases, in that order; junction bases with no gene match: 6. Looked up from germline, CDR1 is MNHNS and CDR2 is SASEGT. DNA of the CDR3: TGTGCCAGCAGTGGTCTCCTAGCGGGGGGTTACAATGAGCAGTTCTTC. Amino acids: CASSGLLAGGYNEQFF.

The chain is built from TRBV28 and TRBJ1-3, with D perhaps matching TRBD1 (6 bases). Trimming left V 7 bases short and J 2 bases short, with 15 bases between. This CDR3 is 15 amino acids long. Germline loops: CDR1 MDHEN, CDR2 SYDVKM. CDR3 protein: CASISNRAAGNTIYF. CDR3 DNA sequence: TGTGCCAGCATCTCTAACAGGGCTGCTGGAAACACCATATATTTT.

V usage is TRBV5-1 and J usage is TRBJ2-5; 7 positions match TRBD2. Germline V gives CDR1 SGHRS, CDR2 YFSETQ. The V gene end was trimmed by 0 bases and the J gene end by 4 bases; junction bases not matched to a gene: 6. This CDR3 spans 15 amino acids. The CDR3 DNA reads TGCGCCAGCAGCTTGGCCAGGACTAGAAGAGAGACCCAGTACTTC. Its protein product is CASSLARTRRETQYF.

The chain has TRBV3-1 (or the pseudogene TRBV3-2) and TRBJ2-7; TRBD1 is a possible D gene (6 bases). The germline V gene has CDR1 LGHDT and CDR2 YNNKEL (reference sequence). The CDR3 runs 15 residues. Trimming cost V 6 bases and J 4 bases, with 19 bases left between them. CDR3 sequence: CASSLFGTGPYEQYF. The CDR3 DNA follows: TGTGCCAGCAGTTTATTCGGTACAGGGCCGTACGAGCAGTACTTC.

The CDR3 protein is CASSLGWYSEEKLFF. The DNA for the CDR3 is TGTGCCAGCAGCTTAGGGTGGTACTCTGAAGAAAAACTGTTTTTT. The chain is built from TRBV11-2 and TRBJ1-4, with D uncertain. Trimming left V 1 base short and J 8 bases short, with 14 bases between. From germline, CDR1 is SGHAT and CDR2 FQNNGV. This CDR3 spans 15 amino acids. Based on the CDR3 plus reference TRBV11-2 and TRBJ1-4, the full variable domain is EAGVAQSPRYKIIEKRQSVAFWCNPISGHATLYWYQQILGQGPKLLIQFQNNGVVDDSQLPKDRFSAERLKGVDSTLKIQPAKLEDSAVYLCASSLGWYSEEKLFFGSGTQLSVL.

V is TRBV28 and J is TRBJ2-1, with 7 nucleotides matching TRBD2. The CDR3 contains 16 residues. V was clipped by 5 bases and J by 5 bases; unmatched bases: 12. Germline V CDR1 and CDR2: MDHEN, SYDVKM. CDR3 DNA: TGTGCCAGCAGTGCCAGTAGGAGCGGGGTTAACAATGAGCAGTTCTTC. The encoded protein is CASSASRSGVNNEQFF.

The chain carries TRBV5-4 and TRBJ2-1; 15 positions agree with TRBD2. The length of the CDR3 is 16 residues. Germline CDR1 and CDR2: SGHNT and YYREEE (reference sequence). The J segment lost 8 bases and the V segment lost 0 bases, leaving 3 bases of the junction unmatched. CDR3 residues: CASSLGTSGGADEQFF. CDR3 coding DNA: TGTGCCAGCAGCTTGGGGACTAGCGGGGGGGCAGATGAGCAGTTCTTC. Using reference TRBV5-4 and TRBJ2-1 for the parts outside the CDR3, the full variable domain is ETGVTQSPTHLIKTRGQQVTLRCSSQSGHNTVSWYQQALGQGPQFIFQYYREEENGRGNFPPRFSGLQFPNYSSELNVNALELDDSALYLCASSLGTSGGADEQFFGPGTRLTVL.

The chain couples TRBV28 to TRBJ2-7, with TRBD1 identical over 7 bases. Germline V gene sequence: CDR1 MDHEN, CDR2 SYDVKM. This CDR3 spans 15 amino acids. J was trimmed by 5 bases and V by 5 bases; bases with no gene match: 12. CDR3 coding DNA: TGTGCCAGCAGTCCTGTCCGGGACAGCCTACACGAGCAGTACTTC. Its protein product is CASSPVRDSLHEQYF.

This sequence joins TRBV2 and TRBJ1-2, with a tentative D call TRBD1 (5 bases). V lost 5 bases, J lost 2 bases, and 15 bases lay in between. From germline, CDR1 is SNHLY and CDR2 FYNNEI. The CDR3 sequence is 15 residues long. CDR3 amino acids: CASSPEEGKNYGYTF. CDR3 nucleotide sequence: TGTGCCAGCAGTCCTGAGGAGGGGAAGAACTATGGCTACACCTTC.

This clone has just one count. The CDR3 loop is CASSAGQGTQSTDTQYF. The DNA of the CDR3 is TGTGCCAGCAGCGCGGGACAGGGCACCCAAAGCACAGATACGCAGTATTTT. V and J are TRBV9 and TRBJ2-3; TRBD1 agrees at 9 bases. The CDR3 is 17 amino acids. V lost 3 bases, J lost 0 bases, and 8 bases stayed unmatched. Germline values: CDR1 SGDLS, CDR2 YYNGEE.

The V gene is TRBV15, the J gene TRBJ2-7, with D hard to call. CDR3 length equals 13 residues. Germline values: CDR1 LNHNV, CDR2 YYDKDF (reference sequence). The V gene lost 1 base and the J gene lost 3 bases, with 7 bases spanning the gap. The CDR3 here is CATSRGGNYEQYF. The CDR3, as DNA: TGTGCCACCAGCAGAGGAGGCAACTACGAGCAGTACTTC.

The rearrangement uses TRBV6-5 and TRBJ2-7, with D possibly being TRBD1 (6 bases). CDR1 and CDR2 (germline): MNHEY, SVGAGI. V lost 4 bases and J 3 bases, leaving 16 bases between the germline ends. This CDR3 has 15 amino acids. The CDR3: CASSSRNRDIYEQYF. Here the CDR3 DNA reads TGTGCCAGCAGTTCTAGGAACAGGGACATCTACGAGCAGTACTTC.

The V call is TRBV9, the J call TRBJ2-3; 15 nucleotides align to TRBD2. V was pared by 3 bases and J by 0 bases, with 5 bases of the junction left unmatched. The length of the CDR3 is 18 residues. The germline gives CDR1 SGDLS, CDR2 YYNGEE. The CDR3 loop is CASSDPGTSGGSTDTQYF. The CDR3 coding sequence is TGTGCCAGCAGCGACCCCGGGACTAGCGGGGGGAGCACAGATACGCAGTATTTT.

The rearrangement joins TRBV19 to TRBJ2-2; 8 bases fit TRBD2. The CDR3 is made up of 14 amino acids. Trimming cost V 6 bases and J 7 bases; bases outside gene matches: 7. Germline V lookup: CDR1 LNHDA, CDR2 SQIVND (reference sequence). The CDR3 region is CASRDGGAGGELFF. The DNA of the CDR3 is TGTGCCAGTAGGGACGGGGGGGCCGGCGGGGAGCTGTTTTTT.

The genes are TRBV7-9 and TRBJ2-3; TRBD2 agrees at 15 bases. The CDR3 covers 19 residues. Germline lookup yields CDR1 SEHNR and CDR2 FQNEAQ (reference sequence). V shed 4 bases and J 1 base; nucleotides not matched to a gene: 9. CDR3 nucleotides: TGTGCCAGCAGCTCACCGGGACTAGCGGGGGGCTACGGCACAGATACGCAGTATTTT. This encodes CASSSPGLAGGYGTDTQYF. Looking up the rest from reference TRBV7-9 and TRBJ2-3 gives the full variable domain: DTGVSQNPRHKITKRGQNVTFRCDPISEHNRLYWYRQTLGQGPEFLTYFQNEAQLEKSRLLSDRFSAERPKGSFSTLEIQRTEQGDSAMYLCASSSPGLAGGYGTDTQYFGPGTRLTVL.

The chain combines TRBV7-3 with TRBJ1-6; D is ambiguous. Trimming left V 5 bases short and J 7 bases short, with 12 bases between. Germline lookup yields CDR1 SGHTA and CDR2 FQGTGA. The CDR3 is 14 amino acids. CDR3 sequence reads: CASSLYSGNSPLHF. The CDR3 DNA reads as TGTGCCAGCAGCCTGTACAGTGGAAATTCACCCCTCCACTTT.

The rearrangement links TRBV6-1 to TRBJ2-7, with unresolved D. V was clipped by 3 bases and J by 3 bases, with 12 bases between them. This CDR3 region has 14 residues. The germline CDR1 and CDR2 sequences are MNHNS and SASEGT. In nucleotides, the CDR3 is TGTGCCAGCAGTGATCCGGGTCGTTTCTACGAGCAGTACTTC. Amino acid sequence: CASSDPGRFYEQYF.

In the case of this clone: Other DNA sequences within the sample encode an identical CDR3. The V call is TRBV5-1, the J call TRBJ2-1; possible D gene TRBD1, 5 bases. The CDR3 has 12 amino acids. In germline, CDR1 is SGHRS, CDR2 YFSETQ. The germline V and J ends were trimmed by 2 bases and 7 bases, with 7 bases remaining between them. As DNA, the CDR3 is TGCGCCAGCAGCTTCCAGGGTAATGAGCAGTTCTTC. This sequence encodes CASSFQGNEQFF.

The chain recombines TRBV18 with TRBJ1-2; 8 bases agree with TRBD1. The CDR3 is made up of 14 amino acids. Unmatched junction bases numbered 4, after V lost 4 bases and J lost 3 bases. Germline CDR1 is KGHSH and CDR2 is LQKENI. Written as DNA, the CDR3 is TGTGCCAGCTCACTCGGACAGGGCTACTATGGCTACACCTTC. This translates into CASSLGQGYYGYTF. Based on the CDR3 plus reference TRBV18 and TRBJ1-2, the full variable domain is NAGVMQNPRHLVRRRGQEARLRCSPMKGHSHVYWYRQLPEEGLKFMVYLQKENIIDESGMPKERFSAEFPKEGPSILRIQQVVRGDSAAYFCASSLGQGYYGYTFGSGTRLTVV.

The chain combines TRBV29-1 with TRBJ2-1; 12 bases align to TRBD2. The V gene end was trimmed by 4 bases and the J gene end by 4 bases; junction bases not matched to a gene: 8. CDR1 is SQVTM and CDR2 is ANQGSEA in the germline V gene. CDR3 length: 16 amino acids. This chain's CDR3 is CSVGLASGGAYNEQFF. The DNA of the CDR3 is TGCAGCGTTGGCCTAGCTAGCGGGGGGGCTTACAATGAGCAGTTCTTC.

This clone was observed a single time. This chain links TRBV7-3 with TRBJ2-3; TRBD2 matches at 7 bases. V lost 4 bases, J lost 3 bases, and 10 bases stayed unmatched. The CDR3 sequence is 16 residues long. Germline V gene sequence: CDR1 SGHTA, CDR2 FQGTGA. CDR3 nucleotides: TGTGCCAGCAGCTCATCCCTAGGACTAGATACAGATACGCAGTATTTT. This gives the protein CASSSSLGLDTDTQYF.

The chain joins TRBV9 to TRBJ2-1, with TRBD2 matching 9 bases. The CDR3 runs 15 residues. Germline V CDR1 and CDR2: SGDLS, YYNGEE. The V segment lost 0 bases and the J segment 9 bases; nucleotides outside the gene matches: 7. CDR3 in DNA: TGTGCCAGCAGCGTAGTTGCGGGGGGGCCGGGTGAGCAGTTCTTC. Translation: CASSVVAGGPGEQFF.

This clone occurred a few times. The V call is TRBV5-1, the J call TRBJ1-1; perhaps TRBD1 as D (5 bases). From germline, CDR1 is SGHRS and CDR2 YFSETQ. Trimming left V 0 bases short and J 4 bases short, with 13 bases between. The CDR3 length is 15 residues. The CDR3 nucleotides are TGCGCCAGCAGCTTGGAGGGTGGGGGAGGCACTGAAGCTTTCTTT. The encoded protein is CASSLEGGGGTEAFF.

This chain joins TRBV18 and TRBJ1-2; maybe TRBD1 (5 bases). The CDR3 totals 14 residues. V gave up 4 bases and J gave up 4 bases, with 13 bases separating them. CDR1 and CDR2 (germline): KGHSH, LQKENI. This CDR3 is CASSLGPSVYGYTF. For the CDR3, the DNA is TGTGCCAGCTCACTGGGGCCTTCGGTCTATGGCTACACCTTC.

The J gene is TRBJ1-1, the V gene TRBV7-8, with D tentatively TRBD1 (5 bases). CDR1 SGHVS and CDR2 FQNEAQ come from the germline V gene. V lost 1 base and J 10 bases, leaving 13 bases between the germline ends. This CDR3 comprises 13 residues. CDR3 sequence: CASSLGSGAPAFF. The DNA of the CDR3 is TGTGCCAGCAGCTTAGGAAGTGGGGCCCCAGCTTTCTTT.